These 23 T cell receptor beta chains originate from one sample sequenced in a study of identical twins. MiXCR, applied by TCRdb to the 5' RACE reads, yields one record per CDR3 protein. The table records under 800,000 distinct CDR3 sequences, about 20% of them present only once. In addition, the sample was reused for a study of T cells expressing NK-cell markers.

The sample consisted of PBMCs. The receptors stem from a woman aged 18-30 years in good health.

This clonotype was detected many times. The gene calls are TRBV6-1 and TRBJ2-5, with D uncertain. CDR1 MNHNS and CDR2 SASEGT come from the germline V gene. V dropped 11 bases and J dropped 5 bases, with 21 bases sitting between them. This CDR3 is built from 14 residues. DNA for the CDR3: TGTGCCCCCCACCGAAGGTCAGCTCCGGAGACCCAGTACTTC. Protein product: CAPHRRSAPETQYF.

This clonotype came up a few times. This chain links TRBV27 with TRBJ2-7, with D perhaps being TRBD1 or TRBD2 (6 bases each). The CDR3 is made up of 13 amino acids. Germline V gene data show CDR1 as MNHEY and CDR2 as SMNVEV (reference sequence). V lost 5 bases to trimming and J lost 6 bases, with 14 bases between them. The DNA for the CDR3 is TGTGCCAGCAGTCCGACCAGGGGAGGCGAGCAGTACTTC. This codes for CASSPTRGGEQYF.

The chain links TRBV29-1 to TRBJ1-2; D remains ambiguous. CDR1 is SQVTM and CDR2 is ANQGSEA in the germline V gene. V was pared by 3 bases and J by 8 bases, with 10 bases between. This CDR3 has 11 amino acids. CDR3 nucleotide sequence: TGCAGCGTTGACATCGCACAGGGCTACACCTTC. Protein sequence: CSVDIAQGYTF.

The V call is TRBV27, the J call TRBJ2-5, with D perhaps TRBD2 (5 bases). The CDR3 extends over 15 amino acids. Trimming cost V 5 bases and J 0 bases, with 13 bases left between them. CDR1 and CDR2 (germline): MNHEY, SMNVEV (reference sequence). CDR3 sequence (DNA): TGTGCCAGCAGTAGAGGGCCCAGACACCAAGAGACCCAGTACTTC. Its translation: CASSRGPRHQETQYF.

V and J are TRBV18 and TRBJ1-3; the match to TRBD1 covers 8 bases. The CDR3 loop spans 14 amino acids. V shed 3 bases, J shed 6 bases, and the junction held 4 bases outside the gene matches. The germline gives CDR1 KGHSH, CDR2 LQKENI. In DNA form, the CDR3 reads TGTGCCAGCTCACCTGGACAGGGCGAAAACACCATATATTTT. It specifies CASSPGQGENTIYF.

The chain joins TRBV10-3 to TRBJ2-1, with D possibly TRBD2 on 6 matching bases. The germline gives CDR1 ENHRY, CDR2 SYGVKD. V lost 6 bases to trimming and J lost 10 bases, with 22 bases between them. The CDR3 loop spans 15 amino acids. The CDR3 DNA is TGTGCCATCAGCCGCTCCGGACTGGAGGGACGGGAGCAGTTCTTC. This sequence encodes CAISRSGLEGREQFF.

This clonotype was counted at least ten times. The chain has TRBV12-3 or TRBV12-4 and TRBJ2-4, with D possibly TRBD1 on 6 matching bases. The germline V and J ends were trimmed by 3 bases and 12 bases, with 24 bases remaining between them. The CDR3 totals 16 residues. CDR3 protein: CASSFRTMGADIAQYF. The CDR3 coding sequence is TGTGCCAGCAGTTTCAGAACGATGGGGGCAGATATAGCTCAGTACTTC.

The chain has TRBV20-1 and TRBJ2-1; 11 positions match TRBD2. There are 13 residues in the CDR3. V was clipped by 6 bases and J by 7 bases; unmatched bases: 5. CDR1 is DFQATT and CDR2 is SNEGSKA in the germline V gene (reference sequence). CDR3 DNA sequence: TGCAGTGCGGAGACTAGCGGGAAGAATGAGCAGTTCTTC. Its protein product is CSAETSGKNEQFF.

This clonotype was seen at least ten times. V usage is TRBV29-1 and J usage is TRBJ2-3; 8 nucleotides agree with TRBD2. The CDR3 is made up of 17 amino acids. Germline V gene sequence: CDR1 SQVTM, CDR2 ANQGSEA. Trimming cost V 4 bases and J 5 bases; bases outside gene matches: 17. CDR3 in DNA: TGCAGCGTTGGAAGGCCCGGAACGGGAGGGCGGATAGATACGCAGTATTTT. As protein: CSVGRPGTGGRIDTQYF.

This clonotype was recorded at least ten times. The chain couples TRBV12-3 or TRBV12-4 to TRBJ1-1; weak D call: TRBD1 (5 bases). This CDR3 comprises 16 residues. Trimming stripped 3 bases from V and 1 base from J, with 15 bases between. CDR3 region: CASSLGLGLSNTEAFF. The CDR3 coding sequence is TGTGCCAGCAGTTTGGGGCTGGGGCTATCGAACACTGAAGCTTTCTTT.

This clonotype was seen only a few times. CDR3 bases: TGTGCCAGCAGACAGGGTCCGGAGTTCTACGAGCAGTACTTC. It translates to CASRQGPEFYEQYF. This chain links TRBV6-1 with TRBJ2-7, with D perhaps matching TRBD1 (6 bases). Trimming took 6 bases from V and 3 from J, leaving 15 bases between them. There are 14 residues in the CDR3. CDR1 and CDR2 from the germline V gene are MNHNS and SASEGT.

This chain links TRBV7-9 with TRBJ2-7; weak D call: TRBD2 (5 bases). Trimming cost V 3 bases and J 5 bases, with 11 bases left between them. CDR1 and CDR2 (germline): SEHNR, FQNEAQ (reference sequence). This CDR3 region has 13 residues. CDR3 in amino acids: CASSFRGVHEQYF. As DNA, the CDR3 is TGTGCCAGCAGCTTCCGGGGAGTCCACGAGCAGTACTTC.

This clonotype showed up just a few times. The CDR3 DNA reads TGTGCCAGCAGGGGACGAGGGGGACCTAACTATGGCTACACCTTC. Protein: CASRGRGGPNYGYTF. The rearrangement joins TRBV7-9 to TRBJ1-2; tentative D call: TRBD1 (6 bases). The germline CDR1 and CDR2 sequences are SEHNR and FQNEAQ (reference sequence). The V end lost 6 bases, the J end lost 0 bases, and 14 bases lay between the germline ends. The CDR3 loop spans 15 amino acids.

The count of this clonotype is one. V usage is TRBV19 and J usage is TRBJ2-1; D not resolved. Trimming stripped 5 bases from V and 10 bases from J, with 9 bases between. This CDR3 has 11 residues. Germline CDR1 and CDR2: LNHDA and SQIVND (reference sequence). CDR3 DNA: TGTGCCAGTAGTTCGGAATGGGAGCAGTTCTTC. Residues: CASSSEWEQFF.

As concerns this clonotype: A read error may explain this, as a much larger clone is one base away. The chain joins TRBV20-1 to TRBJ1-2, with 9 positions matching TRBD1. Germline values: CDR1 DFQATT, CDR2 SNEGSKA (reference sequence). CDR3 size: 12 residues. CDR3 sequence: CRAPGQGDGYTF. Here the CDR3 DNA reads TGCAGAGCTCCGGGACAGGGAGACGGCTACACCTTC.

The chain carries TRBV12-3 or TRBV12-4 and TRBJ2-3; TRBD2 matches 9 bases. The CDR3 runs to 15 residues. With V trimmed by 4 bases and J by 2 bases, 4 bases remained unmatched. CDR3 protein: CASSWRGGITDTQYF. The CDR3 nucleotides are TGTGCCAGCAGTTGGCGGGGGGGCATCACAGATACGCAGTATTTT.

This clonotype was recorded once. The chain has TRBV5-1 and TRBJ2-2; perhaps TRBD2 as D (6 bases). This CDR3 has 15 residues. The germline V and J ends were trimmed by 6 bases and 4 bases, with 16 bases remaining between them. Germline V gene data show CDR1 as SGHRS and CDR2 as YFSETQ. The CDR3 protein is CASILAGLVTGELFF. For the CDR3, the DNA is TGCGCCAGCATCCTTGCGGGGTTAGTCACCGGGGAGCTGTTTTTT. The entire variable domain, with the rest obtained from reference TRBV5-1 and TRBJ2-2, is as follows: KAGVTQTPRYLIKTRGQQVTLSCSPISGHRSVSWYQQTPGQGLQFLFEYFSETQRNKGNFPGRFSGRQFSNSRSEMNVSTLELGDSALYLCASILAGLVTGELFFGEGSRLTVL.

The table lists this clonotype with a few counts. V and J are TRBV3-1 and TRBJ2-7; D is undetermined. The CDR3 length is 15 residues. Trimming cost V 0 bases and J 2 bases, with 11 bases left between them. Germline loops: CDR1 LGHDT, CDR2 YNNKEL (reference sequence). CDR3 region: CASSQEIGRTYEQYF. The DNA for the CDR3 is TGTGCCAGCAGCCAAGAAATTGGCAGAACCTACGAGCAGTACTTC.

V and J are TRBV6-1 and TRBJ1-6; 9 bases are shared with TRBD1. The CDR3 sequence is 15 residues long. CDR1 and CDR2 (germline): MNHNS, SASEGT. Unmatched junction bases numbered 5, after V lost 6 bases and J lost 5 bases. The CDR3 DNA sequence: TGTGCCAGCAGATGGGACAGGGCTCATAATTCACCCCTCCACTTT. It specifies CASRWDRAHNSPLHF.

This clonotype has only a few counts. This rearrangement joins TRBV2 to TRBJ1-1; D remains unclear. The CDR3 covers 13 residues. Per the germline V gene, CDR1 is SNHLY and CDR2 is FYNNEI. V lost 2 bases to trimming and J lost 5 bases, with 9 bases between them. This CDR3 reads CASSEREGTEAFF. CDR3 in DNA: TGTGCCAGCAGTGAAAGGGAGGGAACTGAAGCTTTCTTT.

The chain combines TRBV20-1 with TRBJ2-7; no clear D. Deletions cut 5 bases from V and 1 base from J, with 9 bases between. The germline V gene encodes CDR1 DFQATT and CDR2 SNEGSKA (reference sequence). The CDR3 is made up of 12 amino acids. In nucleotides, the CDR3 is TGCAGTGCTTCCAAGGAATCCTACGAGCAGTACTTC. It encodes CSASKESYEQYF.

The DNA of the CDR3 is TGTGCCACCGGGAGGTCTGGTGAGACCCAGTACTTC. It yields the protein CATGRSGETQYF. This chain connects TRBV27 to TRBJ2-5; TRBD2 agrees at 7 bases. This CDR3 is 12 amino acids long. With V trimmed by 10 bases and J by 5 bases, 7 bases remained unmatched. In germline, CDR1 is MNHEY, CDR2 SMNVEV (reference sequence).

The V call is TRBV20-1, the J call TRBJ2-1; 9 positions agree with TRBD2. The ends lost 6 bases at V and 5 bases at J; junction bases unmatched: 8. The CDR3 extends over 14 amino acids. In germline, CDR1 is DFQATT, CDR2 SNEGSKA (reference sequence). For the CDR3, the DNA is TGCAGTGCCGACCGGGGACTAGCCAACAATGAGCAGTTCTTC. Translation: CSADRGLANNEQFF.